This is a list of T cell receptor beta chains from one sample in a study of Ad26.COV2.S vaccination and SARS-CoV-2 variants. Repertoires were generated with immunoSEQ multiplex PCR, while TCRdb's copy carries only in-frame clones and drops some. The sample holds hundreds of thousands of clones, 75% to 95% seen once. This specimen was peripheral blood, taken in a trial of Ad26.COV2.S vaccine versus placebo. The source of these receptors is a person aged 18 to 65 who received the Ad26.COV2.S COVID-19 vaccine or a placebo. Both conserved end residues are part of each CDR3. Each record gives: V gene, clone size, J gene, D gene, CDR3 DNA, CDR3 protein. The D gene is left open where the match is weak. Size values are once, few and many counts, or a class for expanded clones, and some rows have none.

TRBV30	-	TRBJ2-7	-	TGTGCCTGGAGTGTCCGCTACTTGCGTGAGCAGTACTTC	CAWSVRYLREQYF
TRBV29-1	-	TRBJ1-3	-	TGCAGCGGGGGCAGTAGTGGAAACACCATATATTTT	CSGGSSGNTIYF
TRBV2	-	TRBJ1-1	-	TGTGCCAGCAGTGCGGCAGGGCTAAGGGGAGCTTTCTTT	CASSAAGLRGAFF
TRBV7-6	-	TRBJ2-7	TRBD2	TGTGCCAGCAGCGTAGCCTCCGGGCAGACGGGACTAGCGGGAGTAGGCGAGCAGTACTTC	CASSVASGQTGLAGVGEQYF
TRBV19	-	TRBJ1-5	-	TGTGCCAGTAGTATGAGAGGGTTGAGAGGAGATCAGCCCCAGCATTTT	CASSMRGLRGDQPQHF
TRBV11-2	once	TRBJ2-7	-	TGTGCCAGCAGCTTCTACGGGGATGTATACGAGCAGTACTTC	CASSFYGDVYEQYF
TRBV7-8	-	TRBJ2-1	-	TGTGCCAGCAGCTTCCGAAGGCGGGCCTACAATGAGCAGTTCTTC	CASSFRRRAYNEQFF
TRBV6-5	few	TRBJ2-7	-	TGTGCCAGCACCCTAGGTTACGAGCAGTACTTC	CASTLGYEQYF
TRBV6-2/TRBV6-3	once	TRBJ2-2	TRBD1	TGTGCCAGCAGTTCGTACAGGGGGTCCTCACCTTCGAACACCGGGGAGCTGTTTTTT	CASSSYRGSSPSNTGELFF
TRBV6-5	-	TRBJ1-5	-	TGTGCCAGCAAGGGGGACTCGCACAATCAGCCCCAGCATTTT	CASKGDSHNQPQHF
TRBV4-3	few	TRBJ1-2	-	TGCGCCAGCAGCCAAGAGGCGGGACGGAACTATGGCTACACCTTC	CASSQEAGRNYGYTF
TRBV5-5	-	TRBJ1-1	TRBD1	TGTGCCAGCAGCTTGGGACCGACAGGGTTCTACCTTGAAGCTTTCTTT	CASSLGPTGFYLEAFF
TRBV6-5	-	TRBJ1-2	-	TGTGCCAGCAGTTACTCGAATAGGGCCTATGGCTACACCTTC	CASSYSNRAYGYTF
TRBV4-3	-	TRBJ2-1	TRBD2	TGCGCCAGCAGCCAAGAGAGAGGGGGGCGGGAGGATGCGGGCAATGAGCAGTTCTTC	CASSQERGGREDAGNEQFF
TRBV5-4	-	TRBJ2-5	-	TGTGCCAGCAGCTTGTTCGGACACCTCCAAGAGACCCAGTACTTC	CASSLFGHLQETQYF
TRBV6-5	-	TRBJ2-1	-	TGTGCCAGCAGTCCAGGGGCCTACAATGAGCAGTTCTTC	CASSPGAYNEQFF
TRBV28	-	TRBJ2-1	TRBD2	TGTGCCAGCAGTTCCCTTAGCGGGATCACCACCTGGGAGCTTTACGAGCAGTTCTTC	CASSSLSGITTWELYEQFF
TRBV7-9	-	TRBJ2-1	-	TGTGCCAGCAGCTTTATGTTACAGGTAAACAACAATGAGCAGTTCTTC	CASSFMLQVNNNEQFF
TRBV27	-	TRBJ1-2	TRBD1	TGTGCCAGCACCGGGACAGCCGCTAACTATGGCTACACCTTC	CASTGTAANYGYTF
TRBV2	few	TRBJ2-1	TRBD2	TGTGCCAGCAGTGAAGGGACTAGCGGGTTAAATGAGCAGTTCTTC	CASSEGTSGLNEQFF
TRBV19	-	TRBJ1-5	-	TGTGCCAGTAGTGCGGAACTGAGCAATCAGCCCCAGCATTTT	CASSAELSNQPQHF
TRBV29-1	-	TRBJ2-5	TRBD1	TGCAGCGTGACTTGGGACAGGGAGAGGGAGACCCAGTACTTC	CSVTWDRERETQYF
TRBV5-4	-	TRBJ2-3	TRBD2	TGTGCCAGCAGCTTGCGACTAGCGGGAGAGGGAGATACGCAGTATTTT	CASSLRLAGEGDTQYF
TRBV5-8	-	TRBJ2-6	-	TGTGCCAGCAGCTTGGTCCTTACTAGCAATTACGGCTCTGGGGCCAACGTCCTGACTTTC	CASSLVLTSNYGSGANVLTF
TRBV28	-	TRBJ2-1	-	TGTGCCAGCAGTTTAACCCAGGGCTCCTACAATGAGCAGTTCTTC	CASSLTQGSYNEQFF
TRBV6-5	-	TRBJ2-2	TRBD1	TGTGCCTGCGAGACCGGGACAGGGGACACCGGGGAGCTGTTTTTT	CACETGTGDTGELFF
TRBV30	-	TRBJ1-4	-	TGTGCCTCCGATCCTATGACGGGGGGAAAACTGTTTTTT	CASDPMTGGKLFF